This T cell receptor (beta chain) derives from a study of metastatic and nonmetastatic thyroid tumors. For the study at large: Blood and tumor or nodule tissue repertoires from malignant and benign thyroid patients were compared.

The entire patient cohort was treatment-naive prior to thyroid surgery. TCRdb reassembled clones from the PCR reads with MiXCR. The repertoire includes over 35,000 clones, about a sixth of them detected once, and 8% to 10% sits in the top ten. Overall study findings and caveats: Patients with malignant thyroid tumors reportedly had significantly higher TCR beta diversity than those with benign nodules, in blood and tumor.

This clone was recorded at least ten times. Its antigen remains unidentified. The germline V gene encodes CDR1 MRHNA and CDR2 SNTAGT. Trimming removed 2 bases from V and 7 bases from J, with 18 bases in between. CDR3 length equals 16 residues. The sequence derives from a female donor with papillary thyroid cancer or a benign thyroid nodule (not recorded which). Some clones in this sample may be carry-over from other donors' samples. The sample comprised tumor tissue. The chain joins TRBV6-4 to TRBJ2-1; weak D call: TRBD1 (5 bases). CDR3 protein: CASSDEYGQGSNEQFF. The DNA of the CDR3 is TGTGCCAGCAGTGACGAGTACGGGCAGGGTAGTAATGAGCAGTTCTTC.